Listed here are 7 T cell receptor beta chains from one sample, sequenced in a study of T-cell reconstitution after alpha-beta-depleted transplantation in children. Using unique molecular identifiers, the investigators prepared the TCRbeta library. TCRdb independently ran MiXCR on the PCR reads; one entry per CDR3 protein. The sample includes under 400,000 distinct CDR3 sequences, more than 20% seen only once; the top ten take approximately 10%. Sequencing used PBMCs, mostly from graft donor cells, obtained 180 days after TCRalphabeta/CD19-depleted stem cell transplant. The receptor set was obtained from a male patient between 10 and 17 years old who had a stem cell transplant for acute lymphoblastic leukemia, so the T cells may come from the graft donor.

This chain connects TRBV15 to TRBJ2-7, with D tentatively TRBD2 (6 bases). V lost 8 bases to trimming and J lost 2 bases, with 19 bases between them. This CDR3 spans 15 amino acids. Germline CDR1 and CDR2: LNHNV and YYDKDF (reference sequence). In DNA form, the CDR3 reads TGTGCCACCTCGATTCTTGGGCGGGACCCCTACGAGCAGTACTTC. Translating gives CATSILGRDPYEQYF.

This chain links TRBV6-1 with TRBJ2-7, with D tentatively TRBD1 (6 bases). V was cut by 6 bases and J by 3 bases, with 18 bases left in between. This CDR3 contains 15 residues. CDR1 and CDR2 (germline): MNHNS, SASEGT. The CDR3 region is CASRTNRASLYEQYF. The CDR3 coding sequence is TGTGCCAGCAGAACCAACAGGGCCTCCCTCTACGAGCAGTACTTC.

This clonotype was seen a few times. The chain combines TRBV20-1 with TRBJ2-2; TRBD1 might be the D (6 bases). Germline-derived CDR1 and CDR2 are DFQATT and SNEGSKA (reference sequence). V was trimmed by 5 bases and J by 3 bases, leaving 13 bases between them. The CDR3 loop spans 14 amino acids. This CDR3 reads CSALQGPHTGELFF. Here the CDR3 DNA reads TGCAGTGCTCTACAGGGCCCCCACACCGGGGAGCTGTTTTTT.

This CDR3 reads CASRQPGQGMNTIYF. CDR3 in DNA: TGCGCCAGCAGACAACCGGGACAGGGGATGAACACCATATATTTT. The chain links TRBV4-1 to TRBJ1-3; TRBD1 matches at 10 bases. J gave up 7 bases and V 6 bases, and 9 bases lay outside the gene matches. CDR3 length: 15 residues. CDR1 and CDR2 from the germline V gene are MGHRA and YSYEKL.

This clonotype was detected ten times or more. V is TRBV6-5 and J is TRBJ1-4; unclear D gene. CDR1 and CDR2 (germline): MNHEY, SVGAGI. The CDR3 loop spans 15 amino acids. V was shortened by 2 bases and J by 3 bases, with 10 bases between the two germline ends. CDR3: CASSYGGSPNEKLFF. For the CDR3, the DNA is TGTGCCAGCAGTTACGGCGGAAGCCCTAATGAAAAACTGTTTTTT.

This clonotype showed up just a few times. The V and J genes are TRBV12-3 or TRBV12-4 and TRBJ1-5, with a possible D match to TRBD1 (5 bases). The CDR3 extends over 19 amino acids. V shed 6 bases and J shed 0 bases, with 24 bases lying between them. CDR3 protein: CASRPGFWGREGSNQPQHF. The CDR3 DNA follows: TGTGCCAGCAGGCCTGGATTTTGGGGCAGGGAGGGTAGCAATCAGCCCCAGCATTTT.

There are a few counts of this clonotype. The rearrangement joins TRBV29-1 to TRBJ1-1; D gene unclear. V lost 4 bases and J 5 bases, leaving 11 bases between the germline ends. Germline lookup yields CDR1 SQVTM and CDR2 ANQGSEA. This CDR3 has 12 amino acids. CDR3: CSVGGMWTEAFF. The CDR3 bases are TGCAGCGTTGGAGGGATGTGGACTGAAGCTTTCTTT.